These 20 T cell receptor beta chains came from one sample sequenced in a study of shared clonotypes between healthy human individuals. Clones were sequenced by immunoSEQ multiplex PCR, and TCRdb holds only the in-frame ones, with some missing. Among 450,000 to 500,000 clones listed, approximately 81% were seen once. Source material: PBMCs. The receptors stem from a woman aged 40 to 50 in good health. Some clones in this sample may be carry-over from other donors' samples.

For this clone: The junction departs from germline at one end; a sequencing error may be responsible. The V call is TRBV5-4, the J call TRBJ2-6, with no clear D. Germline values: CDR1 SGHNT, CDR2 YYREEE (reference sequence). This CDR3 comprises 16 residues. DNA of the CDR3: TGCGCCAGCAGCCAAGTCCCCGGCGGTGGGGCCAACGTCCTGACTTTC. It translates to CASSQVPGGGANVLTF.

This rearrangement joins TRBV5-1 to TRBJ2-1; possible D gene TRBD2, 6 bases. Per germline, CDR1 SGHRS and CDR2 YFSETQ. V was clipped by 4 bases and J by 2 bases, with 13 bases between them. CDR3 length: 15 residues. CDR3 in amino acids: CASSRGTDPYNEQFF. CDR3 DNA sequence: TGCGCCAGCAGCCGAGGGACTGATCCCTACAATGAGCAGTTCTTC.

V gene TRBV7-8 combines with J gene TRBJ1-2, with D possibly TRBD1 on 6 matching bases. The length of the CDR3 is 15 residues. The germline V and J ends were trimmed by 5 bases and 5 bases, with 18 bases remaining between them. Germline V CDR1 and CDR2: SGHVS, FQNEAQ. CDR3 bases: TGTGCCAGCAGCCCCCGTCGGACAGAACAATATGGCTACACCTTC. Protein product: CASSPRRTEQYGYTF.

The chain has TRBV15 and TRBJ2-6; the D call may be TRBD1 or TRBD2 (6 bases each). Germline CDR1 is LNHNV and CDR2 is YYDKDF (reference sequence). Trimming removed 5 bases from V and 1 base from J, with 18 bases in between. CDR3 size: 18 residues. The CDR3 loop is CATSPPGGGASGANVLTF. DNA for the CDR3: TGTGCCACCAGCCCACCCGGAGGGGGAGCGTCTGGGGCCAACGTCCTGACTTTC.

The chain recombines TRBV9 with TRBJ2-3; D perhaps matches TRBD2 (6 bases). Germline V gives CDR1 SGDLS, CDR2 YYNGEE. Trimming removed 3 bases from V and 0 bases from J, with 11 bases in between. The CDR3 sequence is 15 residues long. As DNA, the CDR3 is TGTGCCAGCAGCGCGTACCGGGGGAGCACAGATACGCAGTATTTT. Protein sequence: CASSAYRGSTDTQYF.

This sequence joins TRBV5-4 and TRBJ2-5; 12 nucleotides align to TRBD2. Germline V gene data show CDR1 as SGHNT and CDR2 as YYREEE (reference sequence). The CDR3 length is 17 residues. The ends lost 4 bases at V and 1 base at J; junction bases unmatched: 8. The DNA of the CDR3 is TGTGCCAGCAGCCAAGGAACTAGCGGGGGGACCCAAGAGACCCAGTACTTC. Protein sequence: CASSQGTSGGTQETQYF.

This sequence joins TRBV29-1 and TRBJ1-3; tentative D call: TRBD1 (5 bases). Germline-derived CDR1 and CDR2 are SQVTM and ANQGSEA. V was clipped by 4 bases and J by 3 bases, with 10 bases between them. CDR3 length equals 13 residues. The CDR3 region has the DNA TGCAGCGTTGGAGGGGCCCGTGGAAACACCATATATTTT. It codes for CSVGGARGNTIYF.

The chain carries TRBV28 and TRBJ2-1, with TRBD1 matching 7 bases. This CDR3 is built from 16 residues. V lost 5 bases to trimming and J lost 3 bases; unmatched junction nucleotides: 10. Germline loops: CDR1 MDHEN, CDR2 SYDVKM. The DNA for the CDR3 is TGTGCCAGCAGTACCCGACAGGGACCAAACTACAATGAGCAGTTCTTC. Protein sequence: CASSTRQGPNYNEQFF.

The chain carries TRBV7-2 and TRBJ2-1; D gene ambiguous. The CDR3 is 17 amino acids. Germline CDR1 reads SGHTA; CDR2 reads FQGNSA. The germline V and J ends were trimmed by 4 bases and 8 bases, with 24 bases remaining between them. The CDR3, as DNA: TGTGCCAGCAGCTCCATAAGTCTCCGGTCCTACAACGATGAGCAGTTCTTC. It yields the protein CASSSISLRSYNDEQFF.

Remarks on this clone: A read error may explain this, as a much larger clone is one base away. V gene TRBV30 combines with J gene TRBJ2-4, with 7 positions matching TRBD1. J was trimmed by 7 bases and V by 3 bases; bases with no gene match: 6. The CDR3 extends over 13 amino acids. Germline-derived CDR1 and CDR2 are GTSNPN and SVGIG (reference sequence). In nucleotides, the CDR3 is TGTGCCTGGAGCGCAAAGGGGGCCAACATTCAGTACTTC. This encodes CAWSAKGANIQYF. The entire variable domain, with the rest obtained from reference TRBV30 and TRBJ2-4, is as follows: SQTIHQWPATLVQPVGSPLSLECTVEGTSNPNLYWYRQAAGRGLQLLFYSVGIGQISSEVPQNLSASRPQDRQFILSSKKLLLSDSGFYLCAWSAKGANIQYFGAGTRLSVL.

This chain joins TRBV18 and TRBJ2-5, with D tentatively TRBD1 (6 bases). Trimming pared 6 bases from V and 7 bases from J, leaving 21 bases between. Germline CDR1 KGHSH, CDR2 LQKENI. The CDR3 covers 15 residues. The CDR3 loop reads CASSWTANSDGTQYF. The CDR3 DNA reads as TGTGCCAGCTCGTGGACAGCTAATTCTGACGGGACCCAGTACTTC.

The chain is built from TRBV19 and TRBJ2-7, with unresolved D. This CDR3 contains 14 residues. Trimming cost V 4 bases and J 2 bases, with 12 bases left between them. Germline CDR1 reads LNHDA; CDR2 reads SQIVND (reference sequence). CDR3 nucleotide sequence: TGTGCCAGTAGTAGGTCAACCATCACCTACGAGCAGTACTTC. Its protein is CASSRSTITYEQYF.

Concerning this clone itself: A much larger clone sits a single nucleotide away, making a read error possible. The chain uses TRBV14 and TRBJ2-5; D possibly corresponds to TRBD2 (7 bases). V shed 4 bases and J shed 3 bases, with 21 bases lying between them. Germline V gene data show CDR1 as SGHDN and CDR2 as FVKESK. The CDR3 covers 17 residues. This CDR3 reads CASSLPMSTGREETQYF. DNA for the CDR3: TGTGCCAGCAGCCTCCCGATGAGCACAGGGAGGGAAGAGACCCAGTACTTC.

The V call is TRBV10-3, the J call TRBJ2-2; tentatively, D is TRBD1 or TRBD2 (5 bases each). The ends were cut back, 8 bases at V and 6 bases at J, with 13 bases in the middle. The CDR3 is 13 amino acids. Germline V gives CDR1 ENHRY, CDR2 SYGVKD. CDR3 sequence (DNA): TGTGCCATCGGGAGTCTAGGGGCCGGGGAGCTGTTTTTT. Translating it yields CAIGSLGAGELFF.

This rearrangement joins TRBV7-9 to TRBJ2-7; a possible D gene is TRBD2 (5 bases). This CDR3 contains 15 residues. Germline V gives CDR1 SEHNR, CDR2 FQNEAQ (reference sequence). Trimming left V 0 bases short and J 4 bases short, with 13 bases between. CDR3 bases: TGTGCCAGCAGCTTAGCTTCCGGGGATGGGTACGAGCAGTACTTC. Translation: CASSLASGDGYEQYF.

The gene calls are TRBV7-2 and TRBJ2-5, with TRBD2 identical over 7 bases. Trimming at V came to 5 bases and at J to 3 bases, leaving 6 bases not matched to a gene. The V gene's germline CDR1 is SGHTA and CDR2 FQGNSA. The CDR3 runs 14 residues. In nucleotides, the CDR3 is TGTGCCAGCAGCCCGGGACTATCGAAAGAGACCCAGTACTTC. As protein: CASSPGLSKETQYF.

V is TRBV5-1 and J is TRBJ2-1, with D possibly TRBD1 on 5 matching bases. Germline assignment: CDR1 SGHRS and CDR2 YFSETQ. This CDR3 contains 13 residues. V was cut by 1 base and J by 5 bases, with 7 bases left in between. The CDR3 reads CASSLYRNNEQFF. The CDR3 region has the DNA TGCGCCAGCAGCTTGTACAGGAACAATGAGCAGTTCTTC.

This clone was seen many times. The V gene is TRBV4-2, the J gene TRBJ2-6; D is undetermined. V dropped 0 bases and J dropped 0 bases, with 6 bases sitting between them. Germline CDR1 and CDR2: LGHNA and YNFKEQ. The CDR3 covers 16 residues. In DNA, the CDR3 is TGTGCCAGCAGCCAAGATGATAGCTCTGGGGCCAACGTCCTGACTTTC. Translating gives CASSQDDSSGANVLTF.

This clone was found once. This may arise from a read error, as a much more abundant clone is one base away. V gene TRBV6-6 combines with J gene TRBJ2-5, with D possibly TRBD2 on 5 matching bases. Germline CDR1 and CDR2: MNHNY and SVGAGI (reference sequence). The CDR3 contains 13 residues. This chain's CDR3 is CTSSYAGEQTQYF. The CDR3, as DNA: TGTACCAGCAGTTATGCCGGGGAGCAGACCCAGTACTTC.

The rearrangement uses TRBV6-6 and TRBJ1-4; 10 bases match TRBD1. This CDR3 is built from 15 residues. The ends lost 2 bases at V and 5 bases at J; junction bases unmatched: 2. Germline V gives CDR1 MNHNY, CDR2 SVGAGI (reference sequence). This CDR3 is CASSYGGQGNEKLFF. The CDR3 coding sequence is TGTGCCAGCAGTTACGGGGGACAGGGGAATGAAAAACTGTTTTTT.